A selection of T cell receptor beta chains follows, all from one sample in a study of T cell repertoires in cytomegalovirus infection. TCRdb passed the reads through MiXCR, listing each CDR3 protein once. The sample carries 200,000 or so distinct CDR3 sequences, 15% to 20% recorded once. The sample taken for sequencing was PBMCs. The receptors were gathered from a human donor in good health (CMV status not recorded). Some clones in this sample may be carry-over from other donors' samples. CDR3s include the opening cysteine and the closing phenylalanine or tryptophan.

v_gene,j_gene,CDR3aa
TRBV19,TRBJ1-2,CASSIGRSPALNYGYTF
TRBV9,TRBJ2-7,CASSAGMDSYEQYF
TRBV5-1,TRBJ2-3,CASSLGQPGDTQYF
TRBV15,TRBJ2-5,CATSSRGGMETQYF
TRBV12-3/TRBV12-4,TRBJ2-5,CASSVIETQYF
TRBV20-1,TRBJ2-6,CSAVRAVEANVLTF
TRBV6-2/TRBV6-3,TRBJ1-1,CASRIRDLMNTEAFF
TRBV20-1,TRBJ2-1,CSARDSTSGGSSYNEQFF
TRBV7-9,TRBJ1-1,CASSPTEVRTEAFF
TRBV7-2,TRBJ2-6,CASSLVGGSRSGANVLTF
TRBV6-1,TRBJ2-7,CASRRGGAPLHEQYF
TRBV6-5,TRBJ2-7,CASSGQERSYEQYF
TRBV20-1,TRBJ2-7,CSAQRVEYEQYF
TRBV5-4,TRBJ2-3,CASSGRGGSDTQYF
TRBV7-9,TRBJ1-5,CASSFGTGPQHF
TRBV6-6,TRBJ2-1,CASRTGNGNEQFF
TRBV6-2/TRBV6-3,TRBJ2-1,CASSPIRAIGGGYNEQFF
TRBV12-3/TRBV12-4,TRBJ2-3,CASSLARANTDTQYF
TRBV29-1,TRBJ2-7,CSVEKGTGYEPYF
TRBV20-1,TRBJ2-1,CSARPYSGGAYNEQFF
TRBV7-3,TRBJ2-1,CASSLGAYNEQFF
TRBV5-1,TRBJ2-5,CASSSTAGAWETQYF
TRBV7-2,TRBJ2-2,CASSLAPALTNTGELFF
TRBV10-2,TRBJ1-3,CASSGAHRSGNTIYF
TRBV19,TRBJ2-2,CASKKSANTGELFF
TRBV6-5,TRBJ2-5,CASSSDGGETQYF
TRBV5-6,TRBJ1-1,CASSYKIFSVDTEAFF
TRBV7-3,TRBJ2-6,CASTRGIGANVLTF
TRBV30,TRBJ2-3,CAWGTSLSTDTQYF
TRBV12-3/TRBV12-4,TRBJ2-1,CASGRTSNEQFF
TRBV12-3/TRBV12-4,TRBJ2-1,CASSWGGYNEQFF
TRBV20-1,TRBJ2-3,CSATNPLAGLTDTQYF
TRBV20-1,TRBJ2-1,CSARDSGRGASNEQFF
TRBV5-1,TRBJ2-2,CASANGVHEPGELFF
TRBV7-2,TRBJ1-5,CASSSGSVSQHF
TRBV20-1,TRBJ2-5,CSASPDRAEETQYF
TRBV29-1,TRBJ2-1,CSVEDWEGEQMNEQFF
TRBV12-3/TRBV12-4,TRBJ1-6,CASSFKGKGDSPLHF
TRBV20-1,TRBJ2-7,CSARGLAGYEQYF
TRBV19,TRBJ1-1,CASLPIGRMEGTEAFF
TRBV7-9,TRBJ2-1,CASSLSGSSVQFF
TRBV5-6,TRBJ2-1,CASSLIAGGHNEQFF
TRBV6-2/TRBV6-3,TRBJ1-2,CASSYDVTYGYTF
TRBV19,TRBJ1-6,CASRQINPPLHF
TRBV19,TRBJ2-3,CASSYTFTDTQYF
TRBV24-1,TRBJ2-1,CATSDPGTSGNGEQFF
TRBV12-3/TRBV12-4,TRBJ1-5,CASSLGRRDNQPQHF
TRBV29-1,TRBJ2-5,CSVDRGKTQYF
TRBV5-1,TRBJ2-1,CASSLQGTGYNEQFF
TRBV28,TRBJ1-5,CASSLTSPGGNQPQHF
TRBV7-2,TRBJ2-3,CASSVDSTDTQYF
TRBV24-1,TRBJ2-7,CATSDASIGQGSEQYF